This TCR beta chain was identified in a study of T cell responses to AZD1222 COVID-19 vaccine. Both about-4-week and about-12-week second-dose recipients were combined. The CDR3 extends over 17 amino acids. Germline trimming cut 6 bases from V and 0 bases from J; bases unmatched to any gene: 7. Germline CDR1 SGHTS, CDR2 YDEGEE. A word on this clone: Antigen unknown.

Whole-study findings and limits: There were vaccine-associated CD4 TCRs across spike, dominant at 160-218 and 743-854. Mostly white British, mostly female donors; authors suggested clonal diversity may be underestimated. It was only 6 or 7 AZD1222 recipients who were seropositive at baseline.

This table comes from immunoSEQ multiplex PCR, and its TCRdb copy is limited to in-frame clones, with some not included. The sample yields under 150,000 clones, about 90% seen once. Sequencing was performed on peripheral blood, taken 28 days after the second AZD1222 dose. This TCR was sampled from an adult who received the AZD1222 COVID-19 vaccine. J is TRBJ2-6 and V is TRBV5-8, with 9 bases fitting TRBD1. The CDR3 protein is CASTPGTGLSGANVLTF. The CDR3 region has the DNA TGTGCCAGCACTCCCGGGACAGGGCTCTCTGGGGCCAACGTCCTGACTTTC.